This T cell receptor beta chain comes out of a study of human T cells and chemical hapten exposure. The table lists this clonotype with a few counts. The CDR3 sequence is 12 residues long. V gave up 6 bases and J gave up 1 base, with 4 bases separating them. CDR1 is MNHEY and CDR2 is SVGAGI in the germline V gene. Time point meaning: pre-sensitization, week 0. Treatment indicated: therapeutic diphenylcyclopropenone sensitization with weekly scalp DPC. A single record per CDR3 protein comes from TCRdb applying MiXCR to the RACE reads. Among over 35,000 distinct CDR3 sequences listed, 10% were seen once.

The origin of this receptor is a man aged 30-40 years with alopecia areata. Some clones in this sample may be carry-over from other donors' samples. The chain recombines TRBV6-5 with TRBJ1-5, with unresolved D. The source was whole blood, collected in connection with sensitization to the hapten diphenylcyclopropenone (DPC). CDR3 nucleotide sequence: TGTGCCAGCAGATCGAGCAATCAGCCCCAGCATTTT. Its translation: CASRSSNQPQHF.